The text below deals with one TCR beta chain. Antigen unknown. This specimen belongs to a study of post-analysis software for immune sequencing data. Study-level background: The cohort encompassed relapsing-remitting, secondary progressive and progressive-relapsing multiple sclerosis disease courses.

Trimming shortened V by 7 bases and J by 0 bases, and 7 bases separated the two germline ends. Germline V lookup: CDR1 SNHLY, CDR2 FYNNEI. The CDR3 has 13 residues. Findings and caveats of the study: In patients, TRBV5-6, TRBV5-1 and TRBV20-1 belonged to four or five TRBV segments found more frequently than in controls.

Sequencing libraries made from TCR beta cDNA carried unique molecular identifiers. TCRdb re-derived calls from the PCR reads in MiXCR, one entry per CDR3 protein. This sample has approximately 460,000 distinct CDR3 sequences, with around 40% found just once. The genes are TRBV2 and TRBJ1-3; D gene unclear. This receptor was identified in a girl aged 5 to 17 with multiple sclerosis. Material: blood. CDR3 in DNA: TGTGCCAGCAAGGAGGACTCTGGAAACACCATATATTTT. It yields the protein CASKEDSGNTIYF.